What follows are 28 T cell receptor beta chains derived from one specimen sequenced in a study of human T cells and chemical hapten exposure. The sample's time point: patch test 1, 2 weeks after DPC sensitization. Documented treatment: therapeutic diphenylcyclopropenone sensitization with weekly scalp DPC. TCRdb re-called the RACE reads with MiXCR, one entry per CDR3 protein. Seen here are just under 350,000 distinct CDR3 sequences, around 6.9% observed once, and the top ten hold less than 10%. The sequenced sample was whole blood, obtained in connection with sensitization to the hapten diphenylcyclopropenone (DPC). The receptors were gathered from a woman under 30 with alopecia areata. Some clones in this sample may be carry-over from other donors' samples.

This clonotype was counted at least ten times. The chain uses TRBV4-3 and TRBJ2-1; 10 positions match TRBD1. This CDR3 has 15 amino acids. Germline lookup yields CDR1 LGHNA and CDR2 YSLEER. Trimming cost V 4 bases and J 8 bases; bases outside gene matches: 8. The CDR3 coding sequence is TGCGCCAGCAGCCCCCGGGACAGGGGCAGGGATGAGCAGTTCTTC. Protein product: CASSPRDRGRDEQFF.

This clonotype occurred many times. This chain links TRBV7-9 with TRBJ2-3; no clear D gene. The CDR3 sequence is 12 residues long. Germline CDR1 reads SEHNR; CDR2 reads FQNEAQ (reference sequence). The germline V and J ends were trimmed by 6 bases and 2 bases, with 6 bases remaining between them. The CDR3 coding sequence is TGTGCCAGCAGTTCATTCACAGATACGCAGTATTTT. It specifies CASSSFTDTQYF.

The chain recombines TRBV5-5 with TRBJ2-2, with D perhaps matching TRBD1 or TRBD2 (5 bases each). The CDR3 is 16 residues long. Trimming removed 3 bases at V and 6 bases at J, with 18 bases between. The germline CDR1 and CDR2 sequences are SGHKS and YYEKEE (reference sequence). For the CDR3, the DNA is TGTGCCAGCAGCTATGGGACGGTTCGGATCCCCGGGGAGCTGTTTTTT. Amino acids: CASSYGTVRIPGELFF.

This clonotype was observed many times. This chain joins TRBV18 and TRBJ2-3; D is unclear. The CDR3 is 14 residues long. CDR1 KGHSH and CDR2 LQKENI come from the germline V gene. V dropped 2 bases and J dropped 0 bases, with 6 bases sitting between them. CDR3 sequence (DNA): TGTGCCAGCTCACCAGCGGCGAGCACAGATACGCAGTATTTT. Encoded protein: CASSPAASTDTQYF.

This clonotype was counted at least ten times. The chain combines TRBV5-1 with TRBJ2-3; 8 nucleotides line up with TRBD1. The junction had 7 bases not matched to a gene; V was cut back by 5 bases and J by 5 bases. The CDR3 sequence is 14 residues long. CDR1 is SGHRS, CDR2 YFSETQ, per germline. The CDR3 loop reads CASSMQGAEDTQYF. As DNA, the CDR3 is TGCGCCAGCAGTATGCAGGGGGCAGAAGATACGCAGTATTTT.

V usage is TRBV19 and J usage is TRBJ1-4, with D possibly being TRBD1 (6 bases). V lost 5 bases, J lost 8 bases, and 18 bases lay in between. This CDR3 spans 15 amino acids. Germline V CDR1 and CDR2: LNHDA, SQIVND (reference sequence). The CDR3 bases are TGTGCCAGTAGTCCCCCGACAGGATTCGGAGAAAAACTGTTTTTT. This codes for CASSPPTGFGEKLFF.

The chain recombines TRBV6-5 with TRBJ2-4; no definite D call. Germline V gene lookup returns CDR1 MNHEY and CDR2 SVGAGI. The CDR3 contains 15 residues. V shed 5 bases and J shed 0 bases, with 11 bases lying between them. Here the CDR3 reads CASSPGRLAKNIQYF. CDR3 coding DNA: TGTGCCAGCAGTCCCGGACGTTTAGCCAAAAACATTCAGTACTTC.

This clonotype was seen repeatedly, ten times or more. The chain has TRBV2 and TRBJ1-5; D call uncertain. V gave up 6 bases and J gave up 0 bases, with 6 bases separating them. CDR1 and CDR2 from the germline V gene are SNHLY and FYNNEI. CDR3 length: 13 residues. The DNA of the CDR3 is TGTGCCAGCAGCGTCTATAGCAATCAGCCCCAGCATTTT. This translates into CASSVYSNQPQHF.

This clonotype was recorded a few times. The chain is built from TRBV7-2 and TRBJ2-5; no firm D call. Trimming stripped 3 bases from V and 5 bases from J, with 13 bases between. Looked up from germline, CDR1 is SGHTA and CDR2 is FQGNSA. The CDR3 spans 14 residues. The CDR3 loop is CASSFWAQRETQYF. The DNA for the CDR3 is TGTGCCAGCAGCTTTTGGGCTCAGAGGGAGACCCAGTACTTC.

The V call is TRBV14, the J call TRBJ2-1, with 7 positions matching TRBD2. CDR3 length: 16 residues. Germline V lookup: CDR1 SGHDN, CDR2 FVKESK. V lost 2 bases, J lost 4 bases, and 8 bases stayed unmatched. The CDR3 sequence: CASSQPGTTRYNEQFF. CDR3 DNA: TGTGCCAGCAGCCAACCCGGGACTACACGATACAATGAGCAGTTCTTC.

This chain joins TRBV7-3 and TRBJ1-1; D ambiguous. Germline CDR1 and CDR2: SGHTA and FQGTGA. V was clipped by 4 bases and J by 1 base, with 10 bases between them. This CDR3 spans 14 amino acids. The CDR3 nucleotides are TGTGCCAGCAGCTCCTCTGGCCCGAACACTGAAGCTTTCTTT. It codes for CASSSSGPNTEAFF.

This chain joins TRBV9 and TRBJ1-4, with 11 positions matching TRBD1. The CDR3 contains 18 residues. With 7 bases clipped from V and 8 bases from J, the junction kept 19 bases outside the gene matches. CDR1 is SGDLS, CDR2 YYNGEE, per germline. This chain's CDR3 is CASSKAGQGEYINEKLFF. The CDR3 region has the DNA TGTGCCAGCTCCAAGGCGGGACAGGGGGAGTATATCAACGAAAAACTGTTTTTT.

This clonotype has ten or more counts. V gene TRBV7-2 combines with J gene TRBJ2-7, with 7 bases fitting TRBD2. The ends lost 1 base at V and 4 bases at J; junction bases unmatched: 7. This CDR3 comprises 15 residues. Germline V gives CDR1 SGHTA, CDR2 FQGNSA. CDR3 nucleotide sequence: TGTGCCAGCAGCTTAGGTCTAGCGGAGACATACGAGCAGTACTTC. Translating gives CASSLGLAETYEQYF.

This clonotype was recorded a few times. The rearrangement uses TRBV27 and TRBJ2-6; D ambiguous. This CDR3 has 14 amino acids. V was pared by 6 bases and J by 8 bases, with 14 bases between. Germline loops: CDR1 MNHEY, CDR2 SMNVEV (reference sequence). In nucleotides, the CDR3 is TGTGCCAGCAGCCTTGTTGTCATACCCAACGTCCTGACTTTC. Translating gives CASSLVVIPNVLTF.

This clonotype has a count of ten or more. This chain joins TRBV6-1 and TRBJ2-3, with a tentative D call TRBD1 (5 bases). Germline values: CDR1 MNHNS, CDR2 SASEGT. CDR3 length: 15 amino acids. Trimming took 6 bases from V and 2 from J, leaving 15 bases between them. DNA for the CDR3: TGTGCCAGCAGCGGCGACAGAGACTCCACAGATACGCAGTATTTT. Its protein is CASSGDRDSTDTQYF.

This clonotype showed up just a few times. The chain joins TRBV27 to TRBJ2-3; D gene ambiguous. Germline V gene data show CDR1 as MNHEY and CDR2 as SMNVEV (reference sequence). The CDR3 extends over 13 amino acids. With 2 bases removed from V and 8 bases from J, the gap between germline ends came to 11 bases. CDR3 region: CASSLGVTTTQYF. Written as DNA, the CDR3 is TGTGCCAGCAGTTTAGGGGTTACTACTACGCAGTATTTT.

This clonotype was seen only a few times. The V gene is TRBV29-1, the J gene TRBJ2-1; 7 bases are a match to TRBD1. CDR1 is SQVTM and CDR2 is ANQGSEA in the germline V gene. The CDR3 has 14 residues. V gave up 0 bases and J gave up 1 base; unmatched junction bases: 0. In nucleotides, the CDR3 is TGCAGCGTTGAAGAGGACAGGTCCTACAATGAGCAGTTCTTC. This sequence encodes CSVEEDRSYNEQFF.

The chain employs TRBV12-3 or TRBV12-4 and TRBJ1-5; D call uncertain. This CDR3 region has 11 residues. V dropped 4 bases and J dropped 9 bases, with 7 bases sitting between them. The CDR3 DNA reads TGTGCCAGCAGTTCCGGTCGGCCCCAGCATTTT. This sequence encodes CASSSGRPQHF.

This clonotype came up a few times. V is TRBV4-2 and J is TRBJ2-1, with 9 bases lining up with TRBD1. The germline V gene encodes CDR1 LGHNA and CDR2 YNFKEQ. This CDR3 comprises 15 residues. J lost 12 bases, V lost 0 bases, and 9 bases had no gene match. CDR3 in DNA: TGTGCCAGCAGCCAAGAGACAGGGGGGGGGAGTGTGCAGTTCTTC. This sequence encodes CASSQETGGGSVQFF.

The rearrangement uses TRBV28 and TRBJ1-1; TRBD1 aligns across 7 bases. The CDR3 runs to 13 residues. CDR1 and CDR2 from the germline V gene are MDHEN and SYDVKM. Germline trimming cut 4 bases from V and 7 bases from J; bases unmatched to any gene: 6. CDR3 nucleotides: TGTGCCAGCAGTTATTTGACAGGGTTTGAAGCTTTCTTT. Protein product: CASSYLTGFEAFF.

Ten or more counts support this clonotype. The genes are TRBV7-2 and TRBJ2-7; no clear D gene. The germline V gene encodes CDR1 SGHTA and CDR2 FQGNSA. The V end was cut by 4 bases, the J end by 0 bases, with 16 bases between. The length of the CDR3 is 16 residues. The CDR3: CASSSHSLKSSYEQYF. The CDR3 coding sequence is TGTGCCAGCAGCTCGCACAGCCTAAAGAGCTCCTACGAGCAGTACTTC. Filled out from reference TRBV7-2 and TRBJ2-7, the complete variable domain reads GAGVSQSPSNKVTEKGKDVELRCDPISGHTALYWYRQSLGQGLEFLIYFQGNSAPDKSGLPSDRFSAERTGGSVSTLTIQRTQQEDSAVYLCASSSHSLKSSYEQYFGPGTRLTVT.

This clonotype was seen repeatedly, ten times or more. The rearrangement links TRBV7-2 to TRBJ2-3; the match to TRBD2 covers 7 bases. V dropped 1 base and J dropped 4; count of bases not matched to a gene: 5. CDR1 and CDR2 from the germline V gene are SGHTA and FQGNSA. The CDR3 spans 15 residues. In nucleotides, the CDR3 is TGTGCCAGCAGCTTAGTTGGCGGGGGTGCAGATACGCAGTATTTT. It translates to CASSLVGGGADTQYF.

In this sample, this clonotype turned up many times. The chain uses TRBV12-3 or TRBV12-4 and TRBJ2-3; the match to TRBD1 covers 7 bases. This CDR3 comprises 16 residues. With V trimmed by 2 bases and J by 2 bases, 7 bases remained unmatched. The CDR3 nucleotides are TGTGCCAGCAGTTTACGAAGGGGGCGGTTCACAGATACGCAGTATTTT. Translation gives CASSLRRGRFTDTQYF.

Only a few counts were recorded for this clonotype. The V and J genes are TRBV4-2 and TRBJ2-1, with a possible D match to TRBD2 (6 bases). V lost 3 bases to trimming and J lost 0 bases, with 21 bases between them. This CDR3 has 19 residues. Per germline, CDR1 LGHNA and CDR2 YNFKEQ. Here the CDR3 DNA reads TGTGCCAGCAGCCAGACGGCGCTAGCGTCCTCGAGCTCCTACAATGAGCAGTTCTTC. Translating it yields CASSQTALASSSSYNEQFF.

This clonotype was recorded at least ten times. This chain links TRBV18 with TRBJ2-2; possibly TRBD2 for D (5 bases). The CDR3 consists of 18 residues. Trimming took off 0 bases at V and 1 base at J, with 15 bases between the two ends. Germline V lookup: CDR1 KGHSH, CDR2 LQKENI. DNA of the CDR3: TGTGCCAGCTCACCACCGAGCGGAGCTACCAAGAACACCGGGGAGCTGTTTTTT. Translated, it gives CASSPPSGATKNTGELFF.

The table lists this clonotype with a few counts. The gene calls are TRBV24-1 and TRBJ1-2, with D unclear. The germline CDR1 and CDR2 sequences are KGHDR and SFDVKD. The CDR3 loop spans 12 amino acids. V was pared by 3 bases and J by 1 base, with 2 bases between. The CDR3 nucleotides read TGTGCCACCAGTGATCTTAACTATGGCTACACCTTC. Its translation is CATSDLNYGYTF.

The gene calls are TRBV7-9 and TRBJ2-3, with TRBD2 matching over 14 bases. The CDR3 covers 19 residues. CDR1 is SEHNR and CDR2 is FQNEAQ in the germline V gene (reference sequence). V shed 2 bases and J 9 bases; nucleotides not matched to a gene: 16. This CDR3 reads CASSLSGLAGGEGQITQYF. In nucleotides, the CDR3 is TGTGCCAGCAGCTTATCAGGACTAGCGGGGGGTGAGGGCCAGATCACGCAGTATTTT. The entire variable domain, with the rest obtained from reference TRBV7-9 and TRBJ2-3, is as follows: DTGVSQNPRHKITKRGQNVTFRCDPISEHNRLYWYRQTLGQGPEFLTYFQNEAQLEKSRLLSDRFSAERPKGSFSTLEIQRTEQGDSAMYLCASSLSGLAGGEGQITQYFGPGTRLTVL.

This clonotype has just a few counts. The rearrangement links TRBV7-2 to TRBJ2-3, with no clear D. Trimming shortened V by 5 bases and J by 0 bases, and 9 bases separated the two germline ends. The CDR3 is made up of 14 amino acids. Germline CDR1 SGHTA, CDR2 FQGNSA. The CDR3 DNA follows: TGTGCCAGCAGCCCCGAACCCAGCACAGATACGCAGTATTTT. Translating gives CASSPEPSTDTQYF.